This T cell receptor beta chain was found in a study of CD4 T cell repertoires in COVID-19. Overall study: Relabeled CFSE-low cells, IL-2-expanded for about 10 days, met spikes from other coronaviruses.

Notes on the study in general: Some SARS-CoV-2 clonotypes, between 7 and 25%, recurred in SARS-CoV and/or HKU1 cultures.

Note on this clone: The antigen remains unidentified.

Samples came from patients recovered from mild-to-severe COVID-19. The memory T cells were sequenced right after ex vivo isolation, without culture. The data were produced by immunoSEQ multiplex PCR, yet TCRdb's version contains in-frame clones alone and is incomplete. The sample has approximately 79,000 clones; 83% are singletons. Germline V gives CDR1 KGHSH, CDR2 LQKENI. CDR3 length equals 14 residues. The V segment lost 6 bases and the J segment 9 bases; nucleotides outside the gene matches: 8. The chain employs TRBV18 and TRBJ1-6, with 7 bases identical to TRBD1. The input for sequencing was CD4+ T cells from peripheral blood, taken after recovery from COVID-19. The clonotype comes from a human donor who had COVID-19. The CDR3 protein is CASSPDRAGSPLHF. Here the CDR3 DNA reads TGTGCCAGCTCGCCTGACAGGGCCGGTTCACCCCTCCACTTT.